The present T cell receptor (beta chain) was sequenced within a study of T cells after yellow fever vaccination. TCRdb itself ran the 5' RACE reads through MiXCR, one entry per CDR3 protein. The sample records around 590,000 distinct CDR3 sequences, about 12% being singletons. Overall study results and limits: Abundant clonotypes (contaminants from the bulk population) could be present in FACS-sorted repertoires. Post-booster samples contained most primary-vaccination clones (more than 95% CD4, roughly 88% CD8).

This clonotype was picked up many times. Antigen unknown. Here the sequenced sample was PBMCs, taken on the day of the yellow fever booster vaccination. The TCR was taken from a man between 25 and 39 years old who received the YFV17D yellow fever vaccine.

The CDR3 reads CASSPDGANEKLFF. The CDR3 nucleotides are TGCGCCAGCAGCCCCGACGGGGCTAATGAAAAACTGTTTTTT. This chain joins TRBV5-1 and TRBJ1-4; D unclear. The CDR3 contains 14 residues. CDR1 and CDR2 (germline): SGHRS, YFSETQ. V was cut by 4 bases and J by 3 bases, with 10 bases left in between.